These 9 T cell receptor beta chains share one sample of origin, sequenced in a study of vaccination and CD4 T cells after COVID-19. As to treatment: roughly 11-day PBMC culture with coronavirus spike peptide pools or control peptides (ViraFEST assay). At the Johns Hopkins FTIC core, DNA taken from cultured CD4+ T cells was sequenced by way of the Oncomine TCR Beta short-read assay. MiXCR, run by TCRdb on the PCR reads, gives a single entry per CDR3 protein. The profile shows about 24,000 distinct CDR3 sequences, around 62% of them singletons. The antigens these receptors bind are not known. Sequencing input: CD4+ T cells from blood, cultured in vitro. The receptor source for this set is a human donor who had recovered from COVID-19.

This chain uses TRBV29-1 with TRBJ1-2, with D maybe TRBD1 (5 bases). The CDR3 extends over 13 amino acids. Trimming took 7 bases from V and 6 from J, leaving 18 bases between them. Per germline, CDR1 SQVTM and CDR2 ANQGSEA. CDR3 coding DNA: TGCAGCGCGGATCAAGACAGTACGAATGGCTACACCTTC. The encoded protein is CSADQDSTNGYTF.

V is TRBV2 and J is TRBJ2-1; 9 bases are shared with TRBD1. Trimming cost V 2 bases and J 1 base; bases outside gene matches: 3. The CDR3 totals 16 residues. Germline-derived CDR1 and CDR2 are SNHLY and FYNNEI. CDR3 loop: CASSERGTGSYNEQFF. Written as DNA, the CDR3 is TGTGCCAGCAGTGAACGGGGGACAGGGTCCTACAATGAGCAGTTCTTC.

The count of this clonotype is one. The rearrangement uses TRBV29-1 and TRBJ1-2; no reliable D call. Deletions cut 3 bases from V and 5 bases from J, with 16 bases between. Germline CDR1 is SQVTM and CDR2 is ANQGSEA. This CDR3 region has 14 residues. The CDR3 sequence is CSVEGTPRGYGYTF. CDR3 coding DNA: TGCAGCGTTGAGGGCACACCTCGAGGATATGGCTACACCTTC. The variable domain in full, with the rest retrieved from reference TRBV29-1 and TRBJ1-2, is SAVISQKPSRDICQRGTSLTIQCQVDSQVTMMFWYRQQPGQSLTLIATANQGSEATYESGFVIDKFPISRPNLTFSTLTVSNMSPEDSSIYLCSVEGTPRGYGYTFGSGTRLTVV.

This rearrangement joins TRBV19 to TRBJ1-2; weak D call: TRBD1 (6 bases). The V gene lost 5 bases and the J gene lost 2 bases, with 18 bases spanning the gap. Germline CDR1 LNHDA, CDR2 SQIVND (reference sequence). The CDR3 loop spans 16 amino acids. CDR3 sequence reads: CASSRDRGGENYGYTF. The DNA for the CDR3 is TGTGCCAGTAGTCGGGACCGAGGGGGTGAGAACTATGGCTACACCTTC.

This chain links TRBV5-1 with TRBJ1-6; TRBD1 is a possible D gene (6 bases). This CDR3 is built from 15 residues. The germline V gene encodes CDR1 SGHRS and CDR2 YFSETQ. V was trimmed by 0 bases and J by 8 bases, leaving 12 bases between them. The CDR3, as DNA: TGCGCCAGCAGCTTGGTAGGACAGCCATATTCACCCCTCCACTTT. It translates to CASSLVGQPYSPLHF. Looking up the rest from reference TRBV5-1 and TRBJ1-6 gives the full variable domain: KAGVTQTPRYLIKTRGQQVTLSCSPISGHRSVSWYQQTPGQGLQFLFEYFSETQRNKGNFPGRFSGRQFSNSRSEMNVSTLELGDSALYLCASSLVGQPYSPLHFGNGTRLTVT.

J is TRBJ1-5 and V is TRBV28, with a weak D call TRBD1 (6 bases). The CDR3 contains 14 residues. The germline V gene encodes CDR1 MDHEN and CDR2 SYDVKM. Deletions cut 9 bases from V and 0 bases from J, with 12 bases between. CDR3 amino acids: CASATGYSNQPQHF. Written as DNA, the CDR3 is TGTGCCAGTGCGACAGGTTATAGCAATCAGCCCCAGCATTTT.

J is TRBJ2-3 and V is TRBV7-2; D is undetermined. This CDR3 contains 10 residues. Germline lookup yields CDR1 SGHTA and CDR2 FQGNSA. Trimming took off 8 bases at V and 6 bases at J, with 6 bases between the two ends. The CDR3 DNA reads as TGTGCCAGCGGTGGTGATACGCAGTATTTT. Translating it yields CASGGDTQYF.

The CDR3 spells CASSLWGGGYTF. CDR3 in DNA: TGTGCCAGCAGTTTATGGGGAGGAGGCTACACCTTC. This rearrangement joins TRBV28 to TRBJ1-2; D gene unclear. V shed 0 bases and J shed 8 bases, with 7 bases lying between them. CDR3 length: 12 residues. Germline-derived CDR1 and CDR2 are MDHEN and SYDVKM.

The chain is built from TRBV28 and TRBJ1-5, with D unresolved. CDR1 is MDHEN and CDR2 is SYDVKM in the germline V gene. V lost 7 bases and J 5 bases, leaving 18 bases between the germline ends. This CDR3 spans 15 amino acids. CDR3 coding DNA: TGTGCCAGCACGTCCGCCGGGCCAGCCGATCAGCCCCAGCATTTT. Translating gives CASTSAGPADQPQHF.